A single sample is the source of the 22 T cell receptor beta chains below, sequenced in a study of neurological immune-mediated disorders. TCRdb redid the calling of the 5' RACE reads with MiXCR, one entry per CDR3 protein. The profile shows some 80,000 distinct CDR3 sequences, 4.3% of them singletons. Time point specified: longitudinal time-point 3. The sequencing sample was made of PBMCs. Receptors originate from an older woman with multiple sclerosis.

The sample holds many counts of this clonotype. V is TRBV29-1 and J is TRBJ2-2, with 7 bases fitting TRBD2. There are 16 residues in the CDR3. Trimming cost V 4 bases and J 1 base; bases outside gene matches: 9. Looked up from germline, CDR1 is SQVTM and CDR2 is ANQGSEA. CDR3 sequence: CSVGSVGGGNTGELFF. The CDR3 DNA follows: TGCAGCGTTGGGTCAGTCGGCGGGGGGAACACCGGGGAGCTGTTTTTT.

This clonotype was observed many times. J is TRBJ1-1 and V is TRBV27; a weak D match, TRBD1 (5 bases). The CDR3 totals 13 residues. Germline V gene lookup returns CDR1 MNHEY and CDR2 SMNVEV (reference sequence). Trimming took 7 bases from V and 8 from J, leaving 17 bases between them. The CDR3 sequence: CASNNQGWGEAFF. In DNA form, the CDR3 reads TGTGCCAGCAACAATCAGGGATGGGGGGAAGCTTTCTTT.

This clonotype has a count of ten or more. The chain employs TRBV27 and TRBJ2-1, with 13 positions matching TRBD2. Losses at the gene ends were 2 bases for V and 8 bases for J; bases not matched to a gene: 9. From germline, CDR1 is MNHEY and CDR2 SMNVEV (reference sequence). The length of the CDR3 is 17 residues. The CDR3 sequence: CASSLDFGTSGAYEQFF. The CDR3 region has the DNA TGTGCCAGCAGTTTAGACTTTGGGACTAGCGGGGCTTATGAGCAGTTCTTC.

The genes are TRBV18 and TRBJ2-7; TRBD1 matches at 9 bases. V lost 3 bases to trimming and J lost 4 bases; unmatched junction nucleotides: 4. CDR1 is KGHSH, CDR2 LQKENI, per germline. The CDR3 extends over 14 amino acids. The CDR3 region is CASSPEGQGYEQYF. The DNA for the CDR3 is TGTGCCAGCTCACCGGAAGGACAGGGGTACGAGCAGTACTTC.

Ten or more counts support this clonotype. The V gene is TRBV25-1, the J gene TRBJ1-2; tentative D call: TRBD1 (6 bases). Trimming removed 3 bases from V and 4 bases from J, with 9 bases in between. Per the germline V gene, CDR1 is MGHDK and CDR2 is SYGVNS. CDR3 length: 13 amino acids. The DNA of the CDR3 is TGTGCCAGCAGTGAGGACAGAATCTATGGCTACACCTTC. Its protein product is CASSEDRIYGYTF.

This clonotype was seen many times. The rearrangement joins TRBV20-1 to TRBJ2-7; perhaps TRBD1 as D (5 bases). CDR1 is DFQATT, CDR2 SNEGSKA, per germline (reference sequence). The CDR3 runs 15 residues. The V gene lost 2 bases and the J gene lost 2 bases, with 16 bases spanning the gap. CDR3 region: CSARFDSILPYEQYF. The CDR3 coding sequence is TGCAGTGCTAGATTTGACAGCATTTTGCCCTACGAGCAGTACTTC.

Comments on this clonotype: This may stem from a read error, because a much larger clone lies one nucleotide away. The genes are TRBV4-1 and TRBJ2-7; no firm D call. In germline, CDR1 is MGHRA, CDR2 YSYEKL. The CDR3 totals 14 residues. The CDR3 protein is CACSQSPAAYEQYF. The DNA of the CDR3 is TGCGCCTGCAGCCAATCACCAGCCGCCTACGAGCAGTACTTC.

In its sample, this clonotype was seen many times. The chain uses TRBV3-1 and TRBJ1-1; the D gene is possibly TRBD1 (6 bases). Germline V gene lookup returns CDR1 LGHDT and CDR2 YNNKEL (reference sequence). CDR3 length: 14 residues. V gave up 6 bases and J gave up 5 bases, with 16 bases separating them. CDR3 region: CASSRQEGGTEAFF. Written as DNA, the CDR3 is TGTGCCAGCAGTCGACAGGAAGGAGGAACTGAAGCTTTCTTT.

This clonotype has a count of ten or more. This sequence joins TRBV20-1 and TRBJ2-1; 9 nucleotides line up with TRBD2. Unmatched junction bases numbered 9, after V lost 5 bases and J lost 4 bases. CDR3 length: 15 residues. CDR1 and CDR2 from the germline V gene are DFQATT and SNEGSKA (reference sequence). The CDR3 reads CSAVGSGRRYNEQFF. CDR3 DNA sequence: TGCAGTGCTGTGGGTAGCGGGAGAAGGTACAATGAGCAGTTCTTC.

Notes on this clonotype: This may come from a read error, since a much larger clone is one base off. This chain uses TRBV14 with TRBJ1-2; possible D gene TRBD1, 5 bases. The CDR3 is 14 residues long. CDR1 and CDR2 (germline): SGHDN, FVKESK. CDR3 DNA sequence: TGTGCCAGCATCCAAGATGGGCAGGGTAACGGCTACACCTTC. Translated: CASIQDGQGNGYTF.

This clonotype was counted many times. V is TRBV5-1 and J is TRBJ1-6; D is uncertain. Germline-derived CDR1 and CDR2 are SGHRS and YFSETQ. The CDR3 runs 15 residues. V lost 4 bases to trimming and J lost 3 bases, with 11 bases between them. The CDR3 loop reads CASSTDGLYNSPLHF. CDR3 DNA: TGCGCCAGCAGCACGGACGGACTCTATAATTCACCCCTCCACTTT.

This clonotype was detected ten times or more. The V gene is TRBV29-1, the J gene TRBJ2-7; D may be TRBD2 (6 bases). The CDR3 spans 14 residues. The ends were cut back, 3 bases at V and 0 bases at J, with 12 bases in the middle. In germline, CDR1 is SQVTM, CDR2 ANQGSEA. CDR3 bases: TGCAGCGTTGAGTATCGGGGGAGCTCCTACGAGCAGTACTTC. Amino acids: CSVEYRGSSYEQYF.

This clonotype showed up many times. The genes are TRBV20-1 and TRBJ1-6, with D maybe TRBD1 (5 bases). The CDR3 extends over 15 amino acids. Germline lookup yields CDR1 DFQATT and CDR2 SNEGSKA (reference sequence). Trimming left V 5 bases short and J 0 bases short, with 11 bases between. CDR3 loop: CSASPTVSYNSPLHF. The CDR3 DNA follows: TGCAGTGCTTCTCCGACAGTCTCCTATAATTCACCCCTCCACTTT.

This clonotype was counted at least ten times. The CDR3 sequence: CATGQGSQPQHF. The CDR3 DNA follows: TGTGCCACAGGACAGGGAAGTCAGCCCCAGCATTTT. The gene calls are TRBV6-2 or TRBV6-3 and TRBJ1-5; 8 bases are shared with TRBD1. Germline V gives CDR1 MNHEY, CDR2 SVGEGT. This CDR3 has 12 amino acids. V shed 10 bases and J 6 bases; nucleotides not matched to a gene: 5.

This clonotype was counted ten times or more. The chain uses TRBV5-1 and TRBJ1-1; TRBD1 aligns across 11 bases. Germline lookup yields CDR1 SGHRS and CDR2 YFSETQ. Trimming took 4 bases from V and 12 from J; bases not matched to a gene: 8. The CDR3 extends over 13 amino acids. The CDR3, as DNA: TGCGCCAGCAGCCGACGGGACAGGGGGATTACTTTCTTT. It is translated as CASSRRDRGITFF.

This clonotype was counted many times. This chain joins TRBV27 and TRBJ2-5, with TRBD1 as a possible D gene (6 bases). Per the germline V gene, CDR1 is MNHEY and CDR2 is SMNVEV (reference sequence). Trimming took 5 bases from V and 5 from J, leaving 15 bases between them. The CDR3 totals 14 residues. The CDR3 coding sequence is TGTGCCAGCAGTCTCCGGACAGATGGGGAGACCCAGTACTTC. It encodes CASSLRTDGETQYF.

This clonotype was recorded many times. The CDR3 reads CSARQPLLETQYF. The CDR3 coding sequence is TGCAGTGCTAGGCAGCCACTACTAGAGACCCAGTACTTC. J is TRBJ2-5 and V is TRBV20-1, with D hard to call. This CDR3 has 13 residues. Looked up from germline, CDR1 is DFQATT and CDR2 is SNEGSKA (reference sequence). V lost 3 bases to trimming and J lost 4 bases, with 12 bases between them.

About this clonotype itself: The CDR3 does not close with the conserved phenylalanine or tryptophan, likely indicating a read error. The chain links TRBV6-5 to TRBJ1-1; D not certain. Germline V lookup: CDR1 MNHEY, CDR2 SVGAGI. This CDR3 is 13 amino acids long. Trimming cost V 5 bases and J 4 bases, with 11 bases left between them. As DNA, the CDR3 is TGTGCCAGCAGTGGGCAGGACGGCACTGAAGCTTTCTAT. It yields the protein CASSGQDGTEAFY.

This clonotype has at least ten counts. This chain connects TRBV5-1 to TRBJ2-7, with TRBD1 as a possible D gene (5 bases). Trimming took off 7 bases at V and 4 bases at J, with 18 bases between the two ends. CDR1 and CDR2 from the germline V gene are SGHRS and YFSETQ. The CDR3 spans 14 residues. DNA for the CDR3: TGCGCCAGCGTGAGACAGCCCGGTAGTTACGAGCAGTACTTC. Its protein is CASVRQPGSYEQYF.

Many counts were recorded for this clonotype. The chain uses TRBV7-6 and TRBJ1-2; TRBD1 is a possible D gene (6 bases). V lost 5 bases, J lost 8 bases, and 18 bases lay in between. From germline, CDR1 is SGHVS and CDR2 FNYEAQ. The CDR3 length is 14 residues. CDR3 sequence reads: CASSPAGGPRGYTF. CDR3 nucleotide sequence: TGTGCCAGCAGCCCGGCCGGGGGGCCGCGCGGCTACACCTTC.

This clonotype was counted at least ten times. This chain joins TRBV21-1 and TRBJ1-1; the table's D call, TRBD1, has no DNA check behind it. TRBV21-1 constitutes a pseudogene. This CDR3 comprises 15 residues. CDR3 loop: CASSSRTGRNTEAFF. The CDR3 DNA reads TGTGCCAGCAGCTCAAGGACAGGCCGGAACACTGAAGCTTTCTTT.

This clonotype was counted ten times or more. This sequence joins TRBV7-6 and TRBJ2-3, with a tentative D call TRBD1 (5 bases). Germline CDR1 SGHVS, CDR2 FNYEAQ. This CDR3 has 14 amino acids. Trimming shortened V by 5 bases and J by 2 bases, and 11 bases separated the two germline ends. This CDR3 reads CASSPGHSTDTQYF. CDR3 DNA sequence: TGTGCCAGCAGCCCAGGACATTCCACAGATACGCAGTATTTT. Together with reference TRBV7-6 and TRBJ2-3, the CDR3 gives the full variable domain: GAGVSQSPRYKVTKRGQDVALRCDPISGHVSLYWYRQALGQGPEFLTYFNYEAQQDKSGLPNDRFSAERPEGSISTLTIQRTEQRDSAMYRCASSPGHSTDTQYFGPGTRLTVL.